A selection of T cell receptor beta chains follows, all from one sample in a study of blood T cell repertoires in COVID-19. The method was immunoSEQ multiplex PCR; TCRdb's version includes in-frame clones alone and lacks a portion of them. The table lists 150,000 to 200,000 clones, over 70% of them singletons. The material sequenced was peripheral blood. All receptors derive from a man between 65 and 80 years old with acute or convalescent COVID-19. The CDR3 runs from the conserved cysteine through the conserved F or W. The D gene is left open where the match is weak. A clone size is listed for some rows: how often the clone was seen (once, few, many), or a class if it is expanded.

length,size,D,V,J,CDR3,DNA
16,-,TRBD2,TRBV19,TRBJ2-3,CASSIVAGLSTDTQYF,TGTGCCAGTAGTATCGTAGCGGGTCTTAGCACAGATACGCAGTATTTT
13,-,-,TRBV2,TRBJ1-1,CASRREMNTEAFF,TGTGCCAGCAGGCGCGAGATGAACACTGAAGCTTTCTTT
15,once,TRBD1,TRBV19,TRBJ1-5,CASSTGQGGNQPQHF,TGTGCCAGTAGTACTGGACAGGGGGGCAATCAGCCCCAGCATTTT
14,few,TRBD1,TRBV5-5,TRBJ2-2,CASSRDRGEWELFF,TGTGCCAGCAGCCGCGACAGGGGAGAGTGGGAGCTGTTTTTT
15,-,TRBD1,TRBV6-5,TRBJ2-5,CASSISGTGSETQYF,TGTGCCAGCAGTATTTCCGGGACAGGGAGTGAGACCCAGTACTTC
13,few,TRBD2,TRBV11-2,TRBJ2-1,CAIPGGSYNEQFF,TGTGCCATCCCGGGGGGGTCCTACAATGAGCAGTTCTTC
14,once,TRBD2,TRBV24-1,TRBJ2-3,CATSGGGTTDTQYF,TGTGCCACCAGTGGCGGGGGGACCACAGATACGCAGTATTTT
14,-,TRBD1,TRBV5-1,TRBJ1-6,CASSPGGGDSPLHF,TGCGCCAGCAGCCCAGGGGGAGGTGATTCACCCCTCCACTTT
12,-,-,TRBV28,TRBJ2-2,CATHRATGELFF,TGTGCCACGCATAGAGCCACCGGGGAGCTGTTTTTT
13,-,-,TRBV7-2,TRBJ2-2,CASRTQGGGELFF,TGTGCCAGCCGAACCCAGGGTGGCGGGGAGCTGTTTTTT
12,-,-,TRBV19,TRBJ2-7,CASRGGGFEQYF,TGTGCCAGTAGGGGTGGAGGGTTTGAGCAGTACTTC
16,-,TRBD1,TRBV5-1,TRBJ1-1,CASSQRTGGAGFEAFF,TGCGCCAGCAGCCAAAGGACAGGGGGCGCCGGCTTTGAAGCTTTCTTT
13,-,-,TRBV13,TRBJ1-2,CASDTRGGYGYTF,TGTGCCAGCGATACACGGGGTGGCTATGGCTACACCTTC
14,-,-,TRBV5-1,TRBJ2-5,CASSLEQPQETQYF,TGCGCCAGCAGCTTGGAACAGCCCCAAGAGACCCAGTACTTC
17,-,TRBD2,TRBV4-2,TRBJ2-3,CASSRQKAGGQADTQYF,TGTGCCAGCAGCCGCCAAAAAGCGGGGGGGCAGGCGGATACGCAGTATTTT
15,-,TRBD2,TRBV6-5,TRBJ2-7,CASSTGGSGAYEQYF,TGTGCCAGCAGCACAGGCGGTAGCGGGGCCTACGAGCAGTACTTC
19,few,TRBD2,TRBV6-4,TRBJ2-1,CASSATSGRTFSSYNEQFF,TGTGCCAGCAGTGCGACTAGCGGGAGGACCTTTTCCTCCTACAATGAGCAGTTCTTC
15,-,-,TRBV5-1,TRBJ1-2,CASSLVQRGGYGYTF,TGCGCCAGCAGCTTGGTCCAAAGGGGTGGCTATGGCTACACCTTC
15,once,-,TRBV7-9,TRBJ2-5,CASSLGTTGGETQYF,TGTGCCAGCAGCTTAGGGACAACCGGGGGAGAGACCCAGTACTTC
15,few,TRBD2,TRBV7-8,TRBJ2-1,CASTDSGGPYNEQFF,TGTGCCAGCACCGATAGCGGGGGGCCATACAATGAGCAGTTCTTC
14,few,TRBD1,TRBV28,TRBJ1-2,CASRAGGANYGYTF,TGTGCCAGCAGGGCAGGGGGAGCTAACTATGGCTACACCTTC
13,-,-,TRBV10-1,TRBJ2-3,CASSESEKDTQYF,TGCGCCAGCAGTGAGTCCGAGAAAGATACGCAGTATTTT
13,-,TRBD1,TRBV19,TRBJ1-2,CASRQGARFGYTF,TGTGCCAGCCGACAGGGGGCGAGGTTTGGCTACACCTTC
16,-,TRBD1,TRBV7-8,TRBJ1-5,CASSPQAGTGNQPQHF,TGTGCCAGCAGCCCCCAAGCGGGGACAGGGAACCAGCCCCAGCATTTT
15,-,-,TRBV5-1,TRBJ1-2,CASSGVSPGGYGYTF,TGCGCCAGCAGCGGGGTGTCCCCAGGAGGGTATGGCTACACCTTC
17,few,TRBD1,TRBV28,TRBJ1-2,CASSFQGQGRFSYGYTF,TGTGCCAGCAGTTTCCAGGGACAGGGCCGCTTTTCCTATGGCTACACCTTC
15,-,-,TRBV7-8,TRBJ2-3,CASSATGISTDTQYF,TGTGCCAGCAGCGCGACAGGCATTAGCACAGATACGCAGTATTTT
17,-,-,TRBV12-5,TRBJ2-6,CASGLVTGIAGANVLTF,TGTGCTAGTGGTTTGGTCACAGGAATCGCTGGGGCCAACGTCCTGACTTTC
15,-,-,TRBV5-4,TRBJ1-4,CASSSLRQGQEKLFF,TGTGCCAGCAGCAGCTTACGGCAGGGCCAAGAAAAACTGTTTTTT
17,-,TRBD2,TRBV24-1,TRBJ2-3,CATSDGASGGVTDTQYF,TGTGCCACCAGTGATGGCGCTAGCGGGGGGGTCACAGATACGCAGTATTTT
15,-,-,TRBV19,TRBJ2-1,CASSPRGGTYNEQFF,TGTGCCAGTAGTCCCCGCGGGGGCACCTACAATGAGCAGTTCTTC
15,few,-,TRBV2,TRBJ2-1,CASSARDSSYNEQFF,TGTGCCAGCAGCGCTCGTGATAGCTCCTACAATGAGCAGTTCTTC
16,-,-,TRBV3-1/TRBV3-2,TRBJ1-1,CASSQDLLAPGTEAFF,TGTGCCAGCAGCCAAGATCTGCTGGCCCCGGGGACTGAAGCTTTCTTT
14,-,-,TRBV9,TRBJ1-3,CASMEDNSGNTIYF,TGTGCCAGCATGGAAGACAACTCTGGAAACACCATATATTTT
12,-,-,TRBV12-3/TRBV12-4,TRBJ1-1,CASSSTTGTAFF,TGTGCCAGCAGTTCTACGACAGGAACGGCTTTCTTT
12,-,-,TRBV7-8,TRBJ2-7,CASSSYIHEQYF,TGTGCCAGCAGCTCGTACATCCACGAGCAGTACTTC
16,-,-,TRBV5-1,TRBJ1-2,CASSPEGNGQGRGYTF,TGCGCCAGCAGCCCTGAAGGGAATGGTCAGGGGCGTGGCTACACCTTC
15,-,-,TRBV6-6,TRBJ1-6,CASSPSEGANSPLHF,TGTGCCAGCAGCCCCTCAGAGGGAGCTAATTCACCCCTCCACTTT
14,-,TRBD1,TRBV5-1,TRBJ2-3,CASSLRTGPDTQYF,TGCGCCAGCAGCTTGCGGACAGGGCCAGATACGCAGTATTTT
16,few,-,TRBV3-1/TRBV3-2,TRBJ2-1,CASSQEWADMYNEQFF,TGTGCCAGCAGCCAAGAGTGGGCTGACATGTACAATGAGCAGTTCTTC
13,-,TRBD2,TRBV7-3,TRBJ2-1,CASSLGLAGEQFF,TGTGCCAGCAGCTTAGGACTAGCGGGAGAGCAGTTCTTC
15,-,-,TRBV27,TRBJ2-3,CASSLGGGGADTQYF,TGTGCCAGCAGTTTGGGCGGAGGGGGGGCAGATACGCAGTATTTT
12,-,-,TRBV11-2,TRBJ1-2,CASSPGSGGYTF,TGTGCCAGCAGCCCCGGCTCAGGTGGCTACACCTTC
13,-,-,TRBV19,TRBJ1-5,CASAGDYNQPQHF,TGTGCCAGTGCCGGGGACTACAATCAGCCCCAGCATTTT
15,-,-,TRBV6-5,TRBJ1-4,CASSYAAGAGEKLFF,TGTGCCAGCAGTTACGCCGCGGGGGCGGGGGAAAAACTGTTTTTT
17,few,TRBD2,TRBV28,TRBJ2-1,CASSLGSAGGIGNEQFF,TGTGCCAGCAGTTTGGGGTCAGCGGGAGGCATTGGCAATGAGCAGTTCTTC
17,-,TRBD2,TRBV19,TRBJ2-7,CASSTGTSGSGSYEQYF,TGTGCCAGTAGTACCGGGACTAGCGGGAGTGGCTCCTACGAGCAGTACTTC
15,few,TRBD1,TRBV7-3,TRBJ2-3,CASSHDRGRTDTQYF,TGTGCCAGCAGCCACGACAGGGGGCGCACTGATACGCAGTATTTT
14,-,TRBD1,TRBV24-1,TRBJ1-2,CATSDPTGNYGYTF,TGTGCCACCAGTGACCCGACAGGGAACTATGGCTACACCTTC
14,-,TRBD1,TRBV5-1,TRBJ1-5,CASSPGQGGQPQHF,TGCGCCAGCAGCCCCGGACAGGGCGGTCAGCCCCAGCATTTT
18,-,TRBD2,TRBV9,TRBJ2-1,CASSVAFPAGAPWDEQFF,TGTGCCAGCAGCGTAGCTTTTCCAGCGGGGGCCCCCTGGGATGAGCAGTTCTTC
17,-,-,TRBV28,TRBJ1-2,CASSLEVFRPANYGYTF,TGTGCCAGCAGTTTGGAGGTCTTCAGGCCCGCTAACTATGGCTACACCTTC
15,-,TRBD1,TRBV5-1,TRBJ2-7,CASSLTGGPAYEQYF,TGCGCCAGCAGCTTGACAGGGGGCCCGGCCTACGAGCAGTACTTC
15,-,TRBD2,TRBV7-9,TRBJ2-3,CASSLVAGGTDTQYF,TGTGCCAGCAGCTTAGTAGCGGGGGGCACAGATACGCAGTATTTT
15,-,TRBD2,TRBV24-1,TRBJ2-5,CATSDNPAGGGTQYF,TGTGCCACCAGTGACAATCCAGCGGGGGGAGGGACCCAGTACTTC